These 16 T cell receptor beta chains came from one sample sequenced in a study of persistence of HIV-infected CD4 T cells. The libraries were made with immunoSEQ version 4 in survey mode. TCRdb's copy holds only in-frame clones and misses some; the assay was immunoSEQ multiplex PCR. The table records around 32,000 clones, less than 75% of them present only once. What these receptors recognize is not known. An overlapping HIV-1 Gag peptide pool stimulated these cells at 0.95 to 1 ug/peptide/mL. Sorting selected CD4+ T cells upregulating both CD40 ligand and CD69. Sequencing used CD4+ T cells sorted from PBMCs after approximately 19-hour stimulation, obtained from a patient who received antiretroviral therapy. The receptors here all came from an adult man with HIV who was CMV-seropositive.

This clone was seen just once. The genes are TRBV12-3 or TRBV12-4 and TRBJ1-2; D call uncertain. The CDR3 runs 13 residues. V lost 1 base and J lost 7, with 10 bases in between. The CDR3 here is CASSLGTGGGYTF. In DNA, the CDR3 is TGTGCCAGCAGTTTAGGGACCGGCGGTGGCTACACCTTC.

The chain couples TRBV29-1 to TRBJ2-3, with D unclear. Germline V gives CDR1 SQVTM, CDR2 ANQGSEA. V was pared by 4 bases and J by 0 bases, with 5 bases between. The CDR3 is 12 amino acids. This chain's CDR3 is CSVGRSTDTQYF. Written as DNA, the CDR3 is TGCAGCGTTGGACGGAGCACAGATACGCAGTATTTT.

The CDR3 DNA reads TGTGCCAGCAGCCCGCGGGACAGGGGGGATCAGCCCCAGCATTTT. It is translated as CASSPRDRGDQPQHF. The rearrangement joins TRBV5-5 to TRBJ1-5, with 11 nucleotides matching TRBD1. Losses at the gene ends were 4 bases for V and 5 bases for J; bases not matched to a gene: 5. Germline V gene lookup returns CDR1 SGHKS and CDR2 YYEKEE (reference sequence). The CDR3 spans 15 residues. The variable domain in full, completed from reference TRBV5-5 and TRBJ1-5, reads DAGVTQSPTHLIKTRGQQVTLRCSPISGHKSVSWYQQVLGQGPQFIFQYYEKEERGRGNFPDRFSARQFPNYSSELNVNALLLGDSALYLCASSPRDRGDQPQHFGDGTRLSIL.

This chain connects TRBV10-3 to TRBJ1-1; no reliable D call. The germline V gene encodes CDR1 ENHRY and CDR2 SYGVKD. V dropped 0 bases and J dropped 1 base, with 12 bases sitting between them. The CDR3 consists of 16 residues. Written as DNA, the CDR3 is TGTGCCATCAGTGAGTCCCCCGGGGTGTGGAACACTGAAGCTTTCTTT. Translated, it gives CAISESPGVWNTEAFF.

The CDR3 sequence: CASSLGLQETQYF. The CDR3 region has the DNA TGTGCCAGCAGCTTGGGACTACAAGAGACCCAGTACTTC. The rearrangement joins TRBV5-8 to TRBJ2-5, with D possibly being TRBD2 (5 bases). Trimming took 0 bases from V and 2 from J, leaving 5 bases between them. There are 13 residues in the CDR3. Germline V lookup: CDR1 SGHTS, CDR2 YDEGEE. Using reference TRBV5-8 and TRBJ2-5 for the parts outside the CDR3, the full variable domain is EAGVTQSPTHLIKTRGQQATLRCSPISGHTSVYWYQQALGLGLQFLLWYDEGEERNRGNFPPRFSGRQFPNYSSELNVNALELEDSALYLCASSLGLQETQYFGPGTRLLVL.

The chain combines TRBV10-1 with TRBJ1-5; D is undetermined. Germline V gives CDR1 WNHNN, CDR2 SYGVQD (reference sequence). CDR3 length: 15 residues. Trimming took 5 bases from V and 2 from J, leaving 13 bases between them. The chain's CDR3 is CASSPSDARNQPQHF. CDR3 DNA: TGCGCCAGCAGTCCGTCGGACGCGCGCAATCAGCCCCAGCATTTT.

This clone was found once. The chain combines TRBV9 with TRBJ1-2; possibly TRBD1 for D (6 bases). The ends were cut back, 3 bases at V and 4 bases at J, with 13 bases in the middle. The CDR3 is 14 amino acids. Germline-derived CDR1 and CDR2 are SGDLS and YYNGEE. The CDR3 region has the DNA TGTGCCAGCAGCGCGAGGGGGGTAATCTATGGCTACACCTTC. This encodes CASSARGVIYGYTF. Looking up the rest from reference TRBV9 and TRBJ1-2 gives the full variable domain: DSGVTQTPKHLITATGQRVTLRCSPRSGDLSVYWYQQSLDQGLQFLIQYYNGEERAKGNILERFSAQQFPDLHSELNLSSLELGDSALYFCASSARGVIYGYTFGSGTRLTVV.

This clone was picked up a small number of times. V usage is TRBV3-1 (or the pseudogene TRBV3-2) and J usage is TRBJ1-3; D is possibly TRBD1 (5 bases). This CDR3 comprises 16 residues. The germline V and J ends were trimmed by 2 bases and 2 bases, with 13 bases remaining between them. Germline V gives CDR1 LGHDT, CDR2 YNNKEL (reference sequence). The CDR3 here is CASSQWRLGAGNTIYF. The DNA of the CDR3 is TGTGCCAGCAGCCAATGGAGGTTGGGGGCTGGAAACACCATATATTTT.

The chain links TRBV6-1 to TRBJ1-1, with D unclear. The CDR3 loop spans 13 amino acids. Germline V gene sequence: CDR1 MNHNS, CDR2 SASEGT. Trimming removed 7 bases at V and 4 bases at J, with 13 bases between. The chain's CDR3 is CASTLPSGTEAFF. CDR3 DNA: TGTGCCAGCACCCTCCCGAGTGGCACTGAAGCTTTCTTT.

Sample share makes this clone medium-sized. This sequence joins TRBV20-1 and TRBJ1-6; weak D call: TRBD1 (5 bases). The CDR3 is 17 amino acids. The ends were cut back, 3 bases at V and 4 bases at J, with 19 bases in the middle. CDR1 is DFQATT and CDR2 is SNEGSKA in the germline V gene (reference sequence). CDR3 in DNA: TGCAGTGCTAGTCCCCGGCAGGGAGGTCTTTATAATTCACCCCTCCACTTT. Translating gives CSASPRQGGLYNSPLHF.

The chain uses TRBV9 and TRBJ1-2, with 7 bases matching TRBD1. The CDR3 contains 14 residues. Germline-derived CDR1 and CDR2 are SGDLS and YYNGEE. V gave up 4 bases and J gave up 4 bases; unmatched junction bases: 7. The CDR3 protein is CASSRETGTYGYTF. DNA for the CDR3: TGTGCCAGCAGCAGGGAGACAGGGACCTATGGCTACACCTTC.

This clone was counted once. V is TRBV5-1 and J is TRBJ1-2, with D possibly matching TRBD1 (5 bases). V was shortened by 5 bases and J by 2 bases, with 13 bases between the two germline ends. CDR3 length equals 14 residues. Germline V gene sequence: CDR1 SGHRS, CDR2 YFSETQ. CDR3 protein: CASRTQVENYGYTF. The CDR3 DNA follows: TGCGCCAGCAGGACACAGGTGGAGAACTATGGCTACACCTTC.

This clone came up a few times. V and J are TRBV9 and TRBJ2-3; a possible D gene is TRBD1 (6 bases). This CDR3 region has 14 residues. Germline-derived CDR1 and CDR2 are SGDLS and YYNGEE. The V end was cut by 4 bases, the J end by 6 bases, with 15 bases between. The DNA of the CDR3 is TGTGCCAGCAGCACCCGACAGGAGTCGGATACGCAGTATTTT. This gives the protein CASSTRQESDTQYF.

This clone was picked up a small number of times. V and J are TRBV19 and TRBJ2-7; TRBD1 matches 10 bases. The CDR3 length is 14 residues. V dropped 7 bases and J dropped 9; count of bases not matched to a gene: 12. CDR1 is LNHDA, CDR2 SQIVND, per germline (reference sequence). CDR3 in DNA: TGTGCCAGTAATACCGGGACAGGGGCGAAGGTGCAGTACTTC. It specifies CASNTGTGAKVQYF.

The chain combines TRBV4-1 with TRBJ1-1; D perhaps matches TRBD1 (5 bases). With 5 bases removed from V and 2 bases from J, the gap between germline ends came to 12 bases. The CDR3 runs to 14 residues. Germline lookup yields CDR1 MGHRA and CDR2 YSYEKL. DNA for the CDR3: TGCGCCAGCAGCACGGGGGGATCCAACACTGAAGCTTTCTTT. Amino acids: CASSTGGSNTEAFF.

The genes are TRBV7-8 and TRBJ1-1; tentatively, D is TRBD1 (5 bases). Trimming cost V 2 bases and J 10 bases, with 14 bases left between them. The germline V gene has CDR1 SGHVS and CDR2 FQNEAQ. CDR3 size: 13 residues. The CDR3 reads CASSLIGGSGAFF. Here the CDR3 DNA reads TGTGCCAGCAGCTTAATTGGGGGGAGCGGAGCTTTCTTT.